Below, 25 T cell receptor beta chains from the same sample are listed, as sequenced in a study of blood T cell repertoires in COVID-19. Data came from immunoSEQ multiplex PCR; TCRdb stores just in-frame clones and leaves some out. Of over 120,000 clones in the sample, 87% were seen once. Specimen: PBMCs or T cells enriched from blood (not recorded which). Source of these receptors: a man between 60 and 70 years old who had recovered from COVID-19.

V is TRBV9 and J is TRBJ1-1, with D hard to call. Germline lookup yields CDR1 SGDLS and CDR2 YYNGEE. Trimming stripped 3 bases from V and 0 bases from J, with 9 bases between. The CDR3 covers 14 residues. CDR3 sequence reads: CASSATHMNTEAFF. Written as DNA, the CDR3 is TGTGCCAGCAGCGCCACACACATGAACACTGAAGCTTTCTTT.

Comments on this clone: Other DNA variants within this sample encode the same CDR3. This rearrangement joins TRBV19 to TRBJ1-5, with D maybe TRBD1 (5 bases). Germline CDR1 reads LNHDA; CDR2 reads SQIVND (reference sequence). Deletions cut 4 bases from V and 0 bases from J, with 10 bases between. There are 15 residues in the CDR3. The CDR3 DNA follows: TGTGCCAGTAGTACCGGACACTATAGCAATCAGCCCCAGCATTTT. Protein product: CASSTGHYSNQPQHF.

V gene TRBV5-1 combines with J gene TRBJ2-2; TRBD1 agrees at 10 bases. CDR1 and CDR2 from the germline V gene are SGHRS and YFSETQ. Trimming removed 0 bases from V and 6 bases from J; junction bases left unmatched: 11. This CDR3 comprises 18 residues. The CDR3 loop reads CASSLALDRGQKAGELFF. The CDR3 DNA sequence: TGCGCCAGCAGCTTGGCCCTCGACAGGGGGCAAAAGGCCGGGGAGCTGTTTTTT.

The chain joins TRBV27 to TRBJ2-7, with TRBD1 matching 10 bases. Germline CDR1 MNHEY, CDR2 SMNVEV (reference sequence). V gave up 7 bases and J gave up 7 bases; unmatched junction bases: 16. The CDR3 has 16 residues. CDR3 amino acids: CASKERPGQGSREQYF. The CDR3 DNA follows: TGTGCCAGCAAAGAAAGACCGGGACAGGGGTCGCGGGAGCAGTACTTC.

About this clone: Compared with germline, one end of the junction differs, possibly owing to a read error. The chain is built from TRBV2 and TRBJ2-3, with 9 bases identical to TRBD1. Germline-derived CDR1 and CDR2 are SNHLY and FYNNEI. The length of the CDR3 is 11 residues. CDR3 nucleotide sequence: TGTGCCAGCAGTGACCGGGACAGGGAGGGGTTT. This gives the protein CASSDRDREGF.

The rearrangement links TRBV4-1 to TRBJ2-3; tentatively, D is TRBD1 (6 bases). This CDR3 is built from 15 residues. Trimming removed 4 bases at V and 2 bases at J, with 13 bases between. Germline V gives CDR1 MGHRA, CDR2 YSYEKL. This CDR3 reads CASSPTGLYTDTQYF. The DNA for the CDR3 is TGCGCCAGCAGCCCAACAGGGTTGTACACAGATACGCAGTATTTT.

The CDR3 protein is CASSLNQGLAGGEQYF. In DNA form, the CDR3 reads TGTGCCAGCAGCTTAAACCAGGGACTAGCGGGAGGCGAGCAGTACTTC. The genes are TRBV7-2 and TRBJ2-7; TRBD2 aligns across 15 bases. This CDR3 region has 16 residues. The junction had 5 bases not matched to a gene; V was cut back by 2 bases and J by 6 bases. The V gene's germline CDR1 is SGHTA and CDR2 FQGNSA. Full variable domain (remainder filled in from reference TRBV7-2 and TRBJ2-7): GAGVSQSPSNKVTEKGKDVELRCDPISGHTALYWYRQSLGQGLEFLIYFQGNSAPDKSGLPSDRFSAERTGGSVSTLTIQRTQQEDSAVYLCASSLNQGLAGGEQYFGPGTRLTVT.

The genes are TRBV12-3 or TRBV12-4 and TRBJ1-2; D possibly corresponds to TRBD1 (6 bases). The V end was cut by 5 bases, the J end by 4 bases, with 11 bases between. This CDR3 is 13 amino acids long. The chain's CDR3 is CASSTGQFYGYTF. Here the CDR3 DNA reads TGTGCCAGCAGTACCGGACAGTTCTATGGCTACACCTTC.

This clone was observed a few times. The J gene is TRBJ1-2, the V gene TRBV10-3; D is perhaps TRBD1 (6 bases). CDR1 ENHRY and CDR2 SYGVKD come from the germline V gene. V was pared by 3 bases and J by 3 bases, with 11 bases between. This CDR3 region has 14 residues. CDR3 in DNA: TGTGCCATCAGTGAAGTAGGGGGTGACTATGGCTACACCTTC. It translates to CAISEVGGDYGYTF.

CDR3 DNA sequence: TGTGCCTGGAGCAACGAGGGGGCAGGCTATGGCTACACCTTC. Protein sequence: CAWSNEGAGYGYTF. V and J are TRBV30 and TRBJ1-2, with TRBD1 matching over 7 bases. Germline CDR1 and CDR2: GTSNPN and SVGIG (reference sequence). The CDR3 loop spans 14 amino acids. V gave up 3 bases and J gave up 4 bases; unmatched junction bases: 8.

This clone appeared once. This chain uses TRBV2 with TRBJ1-5; 8 bases map to TRBD1. This CDR3 comprises 14 residues. J was trimmed by 8 bases and V by 6 bases; bases with no gene match: 9. CDR1 and CDR2 from the germline V gene are SNHLY and FYNNEI. Here the CDR3 reads CASRGQVEVKPQHF. DNA of the CDR3: TGTGCCAGCAGGGGACAGGTGGAAGTCAAGCCCCAGCATTTT.

This chain joins TRBV4-1 and TRBJ1-6; 8 nucleotides match TRBD1. V trimming: 2 bases; J trimming: 5 bases; junction bases outside the gene matches: 2. The germline gives CDR1 MGHRA, CDR2 YSYEKL. The CDR3 covers 15 residues. CDR3 in DNA: TGCGCCAGCAGCCAACAGGGGGCGAATAATTCACCCCTCCACTTT. Amino acid sequence: CASSQQGANNSPLHF.

The V gene is TRBV2, the J gene TRBJ2-2; a weak D match, TRBD1 (5 bases). Trimming stripped 8 bases from V and 7 bases from J, with 17 bases between. The CDR3 covers 14 residues. Germline CDR1 SNHLY, CDR2 FYNNEI. DNA of the CDR3: TGTGCCAGCTTCAAGGGCAGGGCGGTCGGGGAGCTGTTTTTT. Encoded protein: CASFKGRAVGELFF. Supplemented by reference TRBV2 and TRBJ2-2, the full variable domain reads EPEVTQTPSHQVTQMGQEVILRCVPISNHLYFYWYRQILGQKVEFLVSFYNNEISEKSEIFDDQFSVERPDGSNFTLKIRSTKLEDSAMYFCASFKGRAVGELFFGEGSRLTVL.

The chain couples TRBV4-1 to TRBJ2-2; D is uncertain. The CDR3 contains 16 residues. From germline, CDR1 is MGHRA and CDR2 YSYEKL. The V and J ends lost 0 bases and 8 bases respectively, with 16 bases between them. The CDR3 coding sequence is TGCGCCAGCAGCCAAGATTTGATAGCAGCTAGGGGGGAGCTGTTTTTT. Protein sequence: CASSQDLIAARGELFF.

V gene TRBV4-1 combines with J gene TRBJ1-6; 7 nucleotides line up with TRBD1. The length of the CDR3 is 15 residues. CDR1 and CDR2 from the germline V gene are MGHRA and YSYEKL. V was pared by 2 bases and J by 8 bases, with 6 bases of the junction left unmatched. The CDR3 coding sequence is TGCGCCAGCAGCCAACGACAGGGTCCATATTCACCCCTCCACTTT. This translates into CASSQRQGPYSPLHF.

The J gene is TRBJ2-7, the V gene TRBV6-1; 10 nucleotides match TRBD2. The CDR3 covers 14 residues. From germline, CDR1 is MNHNS and CDR2 SASEGT. V dropped 3 bases and J dropped 2; count of bases not matched to a gene: 1. CDR3 loop: CASSDLAGAYEQYF. The CDR3 bases are TGTGCCAGCAGTGATCTAGCGGGAGCCTACGAGCAGTACTTC.

The rearrangement uses TRBV28 and TRBJ1-6; possibly TRBD1 for D (5 bases). This CDR3 spans 13 amino acids. Germline values: CDR1 MDHEN, CDR2 SYDVKM. Deletions cut 7 bases from V and 7 bases from J, with 11 bases between. As DNA, the CDR3 is TGTGCCAGCAACCGACAGAGCAATTCACCCCTCCACTTT. Translation gives CASNRQSNSPLHF.

The chain has TRBV7-2 and TRBJ1-5; D is unresolved. Germline values: CDR1 SGHTA, CDR2 FQGNSA. V was trimmed by 5 bases and J by 5 bases, leaving 10 bases between them. CDR3 length: 13 amino acids. The CDR3 coding sequence is TGTGCCAGCAGCAATGCGGTCCATCAGCCCCAGCATTTT. Its protein is CASSNAVHQPQHF.

The chain carries TRBV5-4 and TRBJ2-1, with 9 bases matching TRBD2. CDR1 and CDR2 (germline): SGHNT, YYREEE (reference sequence). V lost 4 bases and J lost 3; bases outside the gene matches: 5. This CDR3 spans 15 amino acids. CDR3 residues: CASSPKLAGYNEQFF. CDR3 in DNA: TGTGCCAGCAGCCCGAAACTAGCGGGCTACAATGAGCAGTTCTTC.

The rearrangement uses TRBV5-4 and TRBJ2-5; D is perhaps TRBD1 (6 bases). The CDR3 loop spans 14 amino acids. Germline-derived CDR1 and CDR2 are SGHNT and YYREEE (reference sequence). The V and J ends lost 4 bases and 1 base respectively, with 11 bases between them. CDR3 nucleotide sequence: TGTGCCAGCAGCATCGGACAGAGCCAAGAGACCCAGTACTTC. This encodes CASSIGQSQETQYF.

This CDR3 reads CASSGSTDTQYF. The CDR3 nucleotides are TGTGCGTCTAGCGGGAGCACAGATACGCAGTATTTT. This chain uses TRBV6-5 with TRBJ2-3, with 8 nucleotides matching TRBD2. Germline CDR1 is MNHEY and CDR2 is SVGAGI. The CDR3 length is 12 residues.

This clone was found once. This specimen includes other DNA sequences encoding the same CDR3. V and J are TRBV27 and TRBJ2-3; D remains unclear. The germline V gene encodes CDR1 MNHEY and CDR2 SMNVEV (reference sequence). This CDR3 is built from 12 residues. V shed 6 bases and J shed 1 base, with 5 bases lying between them. CDR3 in amino acids: CASSPGTDTQYF. The DNA for the CDR3 is TGTGCCAGCAGCCCAGGCACAGATACGCAGTATTTT.

This chain joins TRBV24-1 and TRBJ2-1; D perhaps matches TRBD1 (5 bases). Trimming took off 4 bases at V and 6 bases at J, with 15 bases between the two ends. The V gene's germline CDR1 is KGHDR and CDR2 SFDVKD. The CDR3 extends over 15 amino acids. The CDR3: CATSDPIGARNEQFF. DNA of the CDR3: TGTGCCACCAGTGACCCTATTGGGGCCCGCAATGAGCAGTTCTTC.

J is TRBJ2-7 and V is TRBV13; D unclear. Between the trimmed V and J ends, which lost 1 base and 2 bases, there was a span of 12 bases. The CDR3 is 15 amino acids. CDR1 and CDR2 (germline): PRHDT, FYEKMQ (reference sequence). CDR3 in amino acids: CASSLAATATYEQYF. The CDR3 bases are TGTGCCAGCAGCTTAGCAGCAACAGCCACCTACGAGCAGTACTTC.

V gene TRBV4-1 combines with J gene TRBJ2-7, with a possible D match to TRBD2 (6 bases). CDR1 MGHRA and CDR2 YSYEKL come from the germline V gene. Deletions cut 1 base from V and 1 base from J, with 11 bases between. The CDR3 has 15 residues. This chain's CDR3 is CASSQVGGSSYEQYF. CDR3 nucleotide sequence: TGCGCCAGCAGCCAAGTTGGAGGGTCGTCCTACGAGCAGTACTTC.